The count of the clone carrying this TCR beta chain is one. The antigen is not known. TCRdb's copy holds only in-frame clones and misses some; the assay was immunoSEQ multiplex PCR. The data contain over 90,000 clones, 90% to 95% of them singletons. This sample stems from a study of T cell responses to AZD1222 COVID-19 vaccine. General study findings and limits: Clonal diversity may have been underestimated, and the donors were mostly white British, with more females than males. Just a handful of AZD1222 recipients tested seropositive at baseline. Across spike, vaccine-associated CD4 TCRs were found, dominant at 160-218 and 743-854.

Germline assignment: CDR1 SGHRS and CDR2 YFSETQ. The CDR3 has 14 residues. V was pared by 3 bases and J by 6 bases, with 7 bases of the junction left unmatched. The clonotype originates from an adult in good health. The input for sequencing was peripheral blood, taken on day 0 of AZD1222 vaccination. The rearrangement links TRBV5-1 to TRBJ2-5, with 8 bases matching TRBD1. The CDR3 reads CASSSNRQGKTQYF. The CDR3 DNA follows: TGCGCCAGCAGCTCTAACCGACAGGGGAAGACCCAGTACTTC.